This T cell receptor (beta chain) was retrieved from a study of cytomegalovirus exposure and HLA in healthy donors. Study context: The study's early data release held some 85 million unique TCRs from HLA-typed donors.

CDR1 and CDR2 from the germline V gene are SGHRS and YFSETQ. V lost 3 bases, J lost 5 bases, and 11 bases lay in between. CDR3 length: 13 amino acids. The study ran its PCR with 60 Vbeta and 13 Jbeta primers. Clones were sequenced by immunoSEQ multiplex PCR, and TCRdb holds only the in-frame ones, with some missing. The sample yields 90,000 to 150,000 clones, about 78% seen once. General study points: Further analysis, carried out later, found HLA-associated TCR beta chains more clonally expanded than equally common other chains. The classifier was said to identify cytomegalovirus status with high specificity and sensitivity. The study flagged roughly 160 TCR beta chains as cytomegalovirus-associated.

About this clone itself: The antigen remains unidentified.

The gene calls are TRBV5-1 and TRBJ1-1; no reliable D call. The material sequenced was PBMCs. This TCR was sampled from a woman in her thirties or forties in good health and CMV-seropositive. CDR3 in amino acids: CASSSPGKTEAFF. CDR3 sequence (DNA): TGCGCCAGCAGCTCCCCGGGGAAGACTGAAGCTTTCTTT. Together with reference TRBV5-1 and TRBJ1-1, the CDR3 gives the full variable domain: KAGVTQTPRYLIKTRGQQVTLSCSPISGHRSVSWYQQTPGQGLQFLFEYFSETQRNKGNFPGRFSGRQFSNSRSEMNVSTLELGDSALYLCASSSPGKTEAFFGQGTRLTVV.